This T cell receptor beta chain emerged from a study of CD8+ T cells in alopecia areata. General observations from the study: Tofacitinib significantly reduced both scalp clonality and expanded CD8+ clones among the top 100. Scalp and blood retained many expanded lesional clones during tofacitinib.

Isolated RNA was reverse transcribed into cDNA used as the sequencing template. Method: immunoSEQ multiplex PCR; TCRdb's copy keeps in-frame clones and lacks some. Among 110,000 or so clones listed, 56% were seen once. As to this clone: Antigen unknown.

This sample's treatment: oral pan-JAK inhibitor, 5-10 mg twice daily. The sequencing here drew on CD4+ T cells sorted from blood, taken at week 24, from a patient treated with tofacitinib. The receptor's source is a human donor with alopecia areata.

The CDR3 region is CATTPTVYSNQPQHF. The CDR3 DNA is TGTGCCACCACCCCGACAGTTTATAGCAATCAGCCCCAGCATTTT. The chain employs TRBV10-3 and TRBJ1-5, with D perhaps TRBD1 (5 bases). Trimming pared 10 bases from V and 0 bases from J, leaving 16 bases between. CDR1 and CDR2 (germline): ENHRY, SYGVKD. This CDR3 comprises 15 residues.